The 18 T cell receptor beta chains presented below share a single source sample, sequenced in a study of T cell repertoires in cytomegalovirus infection. These TCRs' antigens remain unknown. TCRdb reprocessed the reads with MiXCR, giving one entry per CDR3 protein. This sample has approximately 500,000 distinct CDR3 sequences, with roughly 34% found just once. Sequences were derived from cultured PBMCs, sampled from culture after CMV antigen stimulation. The receptor source for this set is a human donor in good health (CMV status not recorded). Some clones in this sample may be carry-over from other donors' samples.

This clonotype was counted between two and nine times. The chain joins TRBV7-2 to TRBJ1-6; D might be TRBD1 (5 bases). CDR1 is SGHTA, CDR2 FQGNSA, per germline. V shed 5 bases and J shed 7 bases, with 18 bases lying between them. The CDR3 loop spans 16 amino acids. The CDR3, as DNA: TGTGCCAGCAGCAGAAGGCCTGGGGGGGGGAATTCACCCCTCCACTTT. Translation: CASSRRPGGGNSPLHF. Supplemented by reference TRBV7-2 and TRBJ1-6, the full variable domain reads GAGVSQSPSNKVTEKGKDVELRCDPISGHTALYWYRQSLGQGLEFLIYFQGNSAPDKSGLPSDRFSAERTGGSVSTLTIQRTQQEDSAVYLCASSRRPGGGNSPLHFGNGTRLTVT.

V is TRBV12-3 or TRBV12-4 and J is TRBJ1-2; TRBD1 aligns across 11 bases. This CDR3 comprises 16 residues. V lost 6 bases, J lost 8 bases, and 14 bases stayed unmatched. The CDR3 coding sequence is TGTGCCAGCAGGAAACAAGCCGGGACAGGGGGTAGAGGCTACACCTTC. It yields the protein CASRKQAGTGGRGYTF.

This sequence joins TRBV14 and TRBJ1-4; the D gene is possibly TRBD1 (5 bases). Trimming cost V 2 bases and J 6 bases, with 19 bases left between them. Looked up from germline, CDR1 is SGHDN and CDR2 is FVKESK. The CDR3 consists of 17 residues. This chain's CDR3 is CASSQLGWGRDDEKLFF. The CDR3 DNA reads as TGTGCCAGCAGCCAACTAGGATGGGGAAGGGACGATGAAAAACTGTTTTTT.

This clonotype has just a few counts. The gene calls are TRBV24-1 and TRBJ2-5; 9 positions match TRBD2. The J segment lost 5 bases and the V segment lost 4 bases, leaving 4 bases of the junction unmatched. The CDR3 runs 14 residues. The germline CDR1 and CDR2 sequences are KGHDR and SFDVKD. Written as DNA, the CDR3 is TGTGCCACCAGTGACTTTAGCGGGAGTGAGACCCAGTACTTC. This codes for CATSDFSGSETQYF.

This clonotype was detected a few times. The gene calls are TRBV6-6 and TRBJ2-6; D gene ambiguous. With 5 bases removed from V and 1 base from J, the gap between germline ends came to 9 bases. CDR3 length: 15 amino acids. Germline V gene sequence: CDR1 MNHNY, CDR2 SVGAGI (reference sequence). The CDR3 DNA sequence: TGTGCCAGCAGTGTTTTAGGATCTGGGGCCAACGTCCTGACTTTC. It encodes CASSVLGSGANVLTF.

The rearrangement joins TRBV12-3 or TRBV12-4 to TRBJ2-1; TRBD2 matches 9 bases. This CDR3 comprises 16 residues. V shed 8 bases, J shed 3 bases, and the junction held 11 bases outside the gene matches. CDR3: CASSTGAGGHYNEQFF. The CDR3 DNA reads as TGTGCCAGCTCAACTGGGGCGGGAGGGCACTACAATGAGCAGTTCTTC.

This clonotype has a handful of counts. The rearrangement joins TRBV4-1 to TRBJ1-5; 7 bases line up with TRBD1. Germline CDR1 MGHRA, CDR2 YSYEKL. The J segment lost 4 bases and the V segment lost 0 bases, leaving 6 bases of the junction unmatched. This CDR3 spans 16 amino acids. CDR3 residues: CASSQDQGDRNQPQHF. The CDR3, as DNA: TGCGCCAGCAGCCAAGACCAGGGGGACAGAAATCAGCCCCAGCATTTT.

At least ten counts were recorded for this clonotype. V gene TRBV7-9 combines with J gene TRBJ2-7; no firm D call. Germline assignment: CDR1 SEHNR and CDR2 FQNEAQ (reference sequence). Trimming stripped 5 bases from V and 0 bases from J, with 17 bases between. The CDR3 consists of 16 residues. The CDR3 loop is CASSPVALSNSYEQYF. CDR3 DNA sequence: TGTGCCAGCAGCCCAGTGGCGTTGTCGAACTCCTACGAGCAGTACTTC.

With regard to this clonotype: The junction departs from germline at one end; a sequencing error may be responsible. J is TRBJ1-5 and V is TRBV4-3, with 7 bases lining up with TRBD1. Germline CDR1 reads LGHNA; CDR2 reads YSLEER. There are 15 residues in the CDR3. The CDR3 protein is CASSQDRVSNQPQHF. CDR3 coding DNA: TGTGCCAGCAGCCAAGACAGGGTTAGCAATCAGCCCCAGCATTTT.

This clonotype was seen more than once but under ten times. The chain links TRBV24-1 to TRBJ1-1; D remains unclear. With 4 bases removed from V and 1 base from J, the gap between germline ends came to 9 bases. CDR1 is KGHDR, CDR2 SFDVKD, per germline. The CDR3 runs to 14 residues. The CDR3 DNA reads TGTGCCACCAGTGACTCTCCTGAGAACACTGAAGCTTTCTTT. Amino acid sequence: CATSDSPENTEAFF.

This clonotype was found once. The junction departs from germline at one end; a sequencing error may be responsible. V and J are TRBV7-9 and TRBJ1-5; no definite D call. The CDR3 spans 16 residues. Germline CDR1 reads SEHNR; CDR2 reads FQNEAQ (reference sequence). CDR3 in amino acids: CASRPIVGSSNQPQHF. The DNA of the CDR3 is TGCGCCAGCAGACCCATTGTTGGGTCTAGTAATCAGCCCCAGCATTTT.

This chain uses TRBV20-1 with TRBJ2-1; either TRBD1 or TRBD2 may fit D (5 bases each). The V gene's germline CDR1 is DFQATT and CDR2 SNEGSKA (reference sequence). The CDR3 is 13 amino acids. V lost 4 bases and J 6 bases, leaving 13 bases between the germline ends. The CDR3 sequence: CSAKGRTANEQFF. CDR3 nucleotide sequence: TGCAGTGCTAAGGGACGGACTGCCAATGAGCAGTTCTTC.

V and J are TRBV6-1 and TRBJ2-7, with D maybe TRBD1 (7 bases). CDR1 is MNHNS, CDR2 SASEGT, per germline. Between the trimmed V and J ends, which lost 7 bases and 2 bases, there was a span of 18 bases. CDR3 length: 15 residues. CDR3 in amino acids: CASTPVQGGPYEQYV. The DNA for the CDR3 is TGTGCCAGCACCCCTGTGCAGGGGGGACCCTACGAGCAGTACGTC.

This clonotype was picked up many times. This chain links TRBV6-1 with TRBJ2-7; 12 bases line up with TRBD1. V trimming: 6 bases; J trimming: 6 bases; junction bases outside the gene matches: 9. The CDR3 totals 15 residues. Germline lookup yields CDR1 MNHNS and CDR2 SASEGT. CDR3 DNA sequence: TGTGCCAGCAGGGATCCGGGACAGGGGGCCGGCGAGCAGTACTTC. Translated, it gives CASRDPGQGAGEQYF.

This clonotype was found many times. This chain joins TRBV7-2 and TRBJ1-2, with 8 bases identical to TRBD1. Unmatched junction bases numbered 11, after V lost 4 bases and J lost 4 bases. CDR1 is SGHTA and CDR2 is FQGNSA in the germline V gene. This CDR3 is built from 16 residues. This CDR3 reads CASSSLRDRSFYGYTF. CDR3 sequence (DNA): TGTGCCAGCAGCTCGCTGCGGGACAGGAGCTTCTATGGCTACACCTTC.

The gene calls are TRBV19 and TRBJ1-2, with D unclear. The V gene lost 3 bases and the J gene lost 4 bases, with 12 bases spanning the gap. CDR3 length: 14 amino acids. Germline CDR1 reads LNHDA; CDR2 reads SQIVND (reference sequence). The CDR3 is CASSMGSGPYGYTF. For the CDR3, the DNA is TGTGCCAGTAGTATGGGCAGCGGGCCCTATGGCTACACCTTC.

This clonotype appeared once. The chain couples TRBV27 to TRBJ2-7; D possibly corresponds to TRBD2 (5 bases). V was shortened by 5 bases and J by 6 bases, with 17 bases between the two germline ends. CDR3 length equals 14 residues. The germline gives CDR1 MNHEY, CDR2 SMNVEV (reference sequence). The CDR3 sequence: CASSRRVPGVEQYF. DNA of the CDR3: TGTGCCAGCAGTCGAAGGGTCCCCGGGGTCGAGCAGTACTTC.

This clonotype has a handful of counts. The chain combines TRBV19 with TRBJ1-1, with 7 bases that match TRBD1. V shed 3 bases, J shed 3 bases, and the junction held 4 bases outside the gene matches. CDR1 is LNHDA and CDR2 is SQIVND in the germline V gene (reference sequence). This CDR3 is built from 14 residues. CDR3 bases: TGTGCCAGTAGTATCCGACAGGGTGACACTGAAGCTTTCTTT. This encodes CASSIRQGDTEAFF.